The rows below give T cell receptor beta chains drawn from one sample of a study of CD8 T cells in ankylosing spondylitis. TCRdb recomputed calls from the 5' RACE reads with MiXCR, one row per CDR3 protein. Of roughly 280,000 distinct CDR3 sequences listed, roughly 20% are singletons. Material for sequencing was blood, either unsorted or a sorted T cell fraction (not recorded which). The receptors shown here come from a male donor with ankylosing spondylitis or in good health (not recorded which). Both conserved end residues are part of each CDR3. The D gene is left open where the match is weak. Clone size appears in some rows only: once, few, many, or a class for an expanded clone.

abundance | j_gene | d_gene | v_gene | CDR3nt | CDR3aa
- | TRBJ1-5 | - | TRBV12-3/TRBV12-4 | TGTGCCAGCAGGTGGGGATTCAATCAGCCCCAGCATTTT | CASRWGFNQPQHF
- | TRBJ2-5 | - | TRBV30 | TGTGCCTGGAGGACCGCCGGGACCCAGTACTTC | CAWRTAGTQYF
- | TRBJ2-1 | - | TRBV5-1 | TGCGCCAGCACCCCGATCCCAGGGTTCGCTTACAATGAGCAGTTCTTC | CASTPIPGFAYNEQFF
few | TRBJ2-5 | - | TRBV6-5 | TGTGCCAGCAGTTACCGGGACTTTTCAGAGACCCAGTACTTC | CASSYRDFSETQYF
many | TRBJ2-2 | - | TRBV12-3/TRBV12-4 | TGTGCCAGCAGTCACAGGGGGGGCACCGGGGAGCTGTTTTTT | CASSHRGGTGELFF
few | TRBJ1-1 | TRBD1 | TRBV7-3 | TGTGCCAGCAGCCCCACAGGGGGCTACGTCACTGAAGCTTTCTTT | CASSPTGGYVTEAFF
- | TRBJ2-3 | TRBD2 | TRBV7-6 | TGTGCCAGCAGCTTAGGGACTAGCTCCGCAGATACGCAGTATTTT | CASSLGTSSADTQYF
few | TRBJ2-2 | - | TRBV7-7 | TGTGCCAGCAGCTTACTGCCGGGTCTTCCGGGCGGGGAGCTGTTTTTT | CASSLLPGLPGGELFF
- | TRBJ1-5 | TRBD1 | TRBV28 | TGTGCCAGCAGGCCACAGGGGCGCAATCAGCCCCAGCATTTT | CASRPQGRNQPQHF
- | TRBJ2-1 | TRBD1 | TRBV29-1 | TGCAGCGTTGAAGCACTTCAGGGGGCAATCTTC | CSVEALQGAIF
few | TRBJ1-1 | - | TRBV5-1 | TGCGCCAGCAGCCCTGAAGGGTGGAGTACTGAAGCTTTCTTT | CASSPEGWSTEAFF
few | TRBJ2-2 | - | TRBV7-9 | TGTGCCAGCAGCTTAAGGACACCCACCGGGGAGCTGTTTTTT | CASSLRTPTGELFF
- | TRBJ2-2 | TRBD1 | TRBV3-1 | TGTGCCAGCAGCCGCTGGGACAGTCGGGGGGAGCTGTTTTTT | CASSRWDSRGELFF
- | TRBJ1-2 | TRBD1 | TRBV6-1 | TGTGCCAGCAGCGAAGGGACAGTCAGAAACTATGGCTACACCTTC | CASSEGTVRNYGYTF
few | TRBJ2-5 | - | TRBV29-1 | TGCAGCGTTGTTGTAGGGGGGACCCAGTACTTC | CSVVVGGTQYF
- | TRBJ2-2 | - | TRBV6-1 | TGTGCCAGCAGTGAAGATAGGACAGAGAACACCGGGGAGCTGTTTTTT | CASSEDRTENTGELFF
- | TRBJ2-2 | TRBD1 | TRBV12-3/TRBV12-4 | TGTGCCAGCAGTTTCTTCGGGACAGGGAGGGCCGGGGTGCTGTTTTTT | CASSFFGTGRAGVLFF
- | TRBJ1-1 | TRBD1 | TRBV5-1 | TGCGCCAGCAGCTTGGCGACAGGGGTGGGCACTGAAGCTTTCTTT | CASSLATGVGTEAFF
- | TRBJ2-5 | TRBD1 | TRBV11-3 | TGTGCCAGCAGCGCGGGACAGGGACAAGAGACCCAGTACTTC | CASSAGQGQETQYF
- | TRBJ2-1 | - | TRBV19 | TGTGCCAGTAGTATAGATCATGCCCCCCAGGGCAATGAGCAGTTCTTC | CASSIDHAPQGNEQFF
few | TRBJ2-3 | TRBD1 | TRBV6-1 | TGTGCCAGCAGTGAAGTCAAAACCCGACAGGGGAGCACAGATACGCAGTATTTT | CASSEVKTRQGSTDTQYF
- | TRBJ2-2 | - | TRBV6-1 | TGTGCCAGCACGAGGGGGTCAAACACCGGGGAGCTGTTTTTT | CASTRGSNTGELFF
- | TRBJ2-3 | TRBD2 | TRBV20-1 | TGCAGTGCTACCAAGACTAGCGGGAGTCTAACAGATGCGCAGTATTTT | CSATKTSGSLTDAQYF
many | TRBJ1-1 | - | TRBV12-3/TRBV12-4 | TGTGCCAGCAGTTCCTCACGGATAAACACTGAAGCTTTCTTT | CASSSSRINTEAFF
many | TRBJ2-2 | TRBD2 | TRBV12-3/TRBV12-4 | TGTGCCAGTAAGACTAGCGGGGCGAACACCGGGGAGCTGTTTTTT | CASKTSGANTGELFF
few | TRBJ1-4 | - | TRBV4-1 | TGCGCCAGCAGCCAAGGGTACGGGAATGAAAAACTGTTTTTT | CASSQGYGNEKLFF
- | TRBJ2-3 | TRBD2 | TRBV6-1 | TGTGCCAGCAGTGCTAGTCTCCCGACTAGCGGGGGTAGAGATACGCAGTATTTT | CASSASLPTSGGRDTQYF
- | TRBJ2-3 | - | TRBV7-2 | TGTGCCAGCAGCTTTTCCCCAGATACGCAGTATTTT | CASSFSPDTQYF
- | TRBJ1-3 | TRBD1 | TRBV29-1 | TGCAGCGCAGAACAGGGGAGCTCTGGAAACACCATATATTTT | CSAEQGSSGNTIYF
- | TRBJ1-1 | TRBD1 | TRBV30 | TGTGCCTGGAGTCTAGACAGGGAATCAACTGAAGCTTTCTTT | CAWSLDRESTEAFF
once | TRBJ2-1 | TRBD2 | TRBV6-9 | TGTGCCAGCAGTCTACTAGCGGGAACATACAATGAGCAGTTCTTC | CASSLLAGTYNEQFF
- | TRBJ2-1 | - | TRBV4-1 | TGCGCCAGCAGCCAAGATCGAGGGGCCTATGAGCAGTTCTTC | CASSQDRGAYEQFF
many | TRBJ2-1 | TRBD2 | TRBV20-1 | TGCAGTGCTAGAGATGCTAGCGGGAGGGGACACAATGAGCAGTTCTTC | CSARDASGRGHNEQFF
- | TRBJ1-4 | - | TRBV5-5 | TGTGCCAGCAGCTTGCCGAGAAATGAAAAACTGTTTTTT | CASSLPRNEKLFF
- | TRBJ2-3 | TRBD2 | TRBV29-1 | TGCAGCGTTATTGGGAGCGGGAGGGCAGATACGCAGTATTTT | CSVIGSGRADTQYF
once | TRBJ2-1 | - | TRBV21-1 | TGTGCCAGCAGCAAAACCAGGACCAGCATCTCGAGGGACAATGAGCAGTTCTTC | CASSKTRTSISRDNEQFF
- | TRBJ1-1 | - | TRBV20-1 | TGCAGTGCCCCCGGACGTGAAGCTTTCTTT | CSAPGREAFF
- | TRBJ2-1 | - | TRBV9 | TGTGCCAGCAGCGTAGACGGGAACTCCTACAATGAGCAGTTCTTC | CASSVDGNSYNEQFF
few | TRBJ1-4 | - | TRBV12-3/TRBV12-4 | TGTGCCAGCAGTTTAGCGTTGCGTGAGGGTTCGGAAAAACTGTTTTTT | CASSLALREGSEKLFF
- | TRBJ1-2 | - | TRBV11-2 | TGTGCCAGCAGTTCTCACAGGGATAACTATGGCTACACCTTC | CASSSHRDNYGYTF
- | TRBJ2-4 | TRBD2 | TRBV5-1 | TGCGCCAGCAGCTTGACTAGCGGGAAGAAAGCCAAAAACATTCAGTACTTC | CASSLTSGKKAKNIQYF
few | TRBJ2-5 | - | TRBV29-1 | TGCAGCGTTGACCTTCAGGGCCCAGGGGTATTGGAGACCCAGTACTTC | CSVDLQGPGVLETQYF
- | TRBJ2-2 | - | TRBV29-1 | TGCAGCGTCCAACAGGAGATCACCGGGGAGCTGTTTTTT | CSVQQEITGELFF
few | TRBJ2-3 | - | TRBV12-3/TRBV12-4 | TGTGCCAGCAGTGACCTAGTGCGATTTTCCACAGATACGCAGTATTTT | CASSDLVRFSTDTQYF
many | TRBJ2-3 | - | TRBV20-1 | TGCAGTGCTAGAGAGGGGGACCCAAGAAGCACAGATACGCAGTATTTT | CSAREGDPRSTDTQYF
- | TRBJ2-5 | TRBD2 | TRBV9 | TGTGCCAGCAGTAAGACTAGCGGGGGTTCCTGGGGAGAGACCCAGTACTTC | CASSKTSGGSWGETQYF
few | TRBJ2-5 | - | TRBV5-1 | TGCGCCAGCAGCTTGGAACTGCAGCCCCAAGAGACCCAGTACTTC | CASSLELQPQETQYF
few | TRBJ2-1 | TRBD1 | TRBV20-1 | TGCAGTGCTAGAGATGGACAGGGGGTATCCAATGAGCAGTTCTTC | CSARDGQGVSNEQFF
- | TRBJ2-5 | TRBD2 | TRBV20-1 | TGCAGTGCTAGTCTTAGCGGGGTTACTCAAGAGACCCAGTACTTC | CSASLSGVTQETQYF